Each of the 5 T cell receptor beta chains below was sequenced from the same sample in a study of cytomegalovirus exposure and HLA in healthy donors. The PCR employed 60 Vbeta primers together with 13 Jbeta primers. Data came from immunoSEQ multiplex PCR; TCRdb stores just in-frame clones and leaves some out. The top ten clones hold about 5.7% of a sample with around 72,000 clones, roughly 79% of them seen once. Sequenced: PBMCs. The receptors here all came from a man aged 50-60 years in good health and CMV-seronegative.

This clone was detected a few times. The chain uses TRBV27 and TRBJ1-1; D is possibly TRBD1 (5 bases). The CDR3 sequence is 14 residues long. The germline CDR1 and CDR2 sequences are MNHEY and SMNVEV (reference sequence). Trimming shortened V by 5 bases and J by 7 bases, and 17 bases separated the two germline ends. The CDR3 reads CASSPHIDSFEAFF. The DNA of the CDR3 is TGTGCCAGCAGTCCCCATATCGACAGCTTTGAAGCTTTCTTT.

This chain joins TRBV12-5 and TRBJ1-5; no firm D call. CDR1 and CDR2 from the germline V gene are LGHNT and FRNRAP. Trimming took 7 bases from V and 7 from J, leaving 17 bases between them. The CDR3 contains 14 residues. This chain's CDR3 is CASAHWGGGQPQHF. CDR3 coding DNA: TGTGCTAGTGCCCACTGGGGAGGCGGCCAGCCCCAGCATTTT.

The chain carries TRBV30 and TRBJ1-6; 7 nucleotides line up with TRBD1. CDR1 and CDR2 (germline): GTSNPN, SVGIG (reference sequence). The CDR3 runs to 12 residues. After removal of 8 bases from V and 5 bases from J, the junction contained 3 bases not matched to a gene. CDR3 nucleotide sequence: TGTGCCGAACAGGGGAATAATTCACCCCTCCACTTT. Its protein product is CAEQGNNSPLHF.

The chain couples TRBV18 to TRBJ1-1; D is perhaps TRBD1 (5 bases). Trimming shortened V by 4 bases and J by 0 bases, and 6 bases separated the two germline ends. Germline V CDR1 and CDR2: KGHSH, LQKENI. This CDR3 region has 13 residues. DNA of the CDR3: TGTGCCAGCTCACAGGACATGAACACTGAAGCTTTCTTT. It encodes CASSQDMNTEAFF.

The CDR3 DNA sequence: TGTGCCAGCTCACCATCGTCGAACACTGAAGCTTTCTTT. Protein sequence: CASSPSSNTEAFF. V is TRBV18 and J is TRBJ1-1; D gene unclear. The CDR3 is 13 residues long. CDR1 and CDR2 from the germline V gene are KGHSH and LQKENI. V was clipped by 2 bases and J by 1 base, with 5 bases between them.